This TCR beta chain was sequenced in a study of cytomegalovirus exposure and HLA in healthy donors. From germline, CDR1 is MDHEN and CDR2 SYDVKM. Trimming took off 2 bases at V and 7 bases at J, with 5 bases between the two ends. This CDR3 spans 12 amino acids. Use of 60 Vbeta and 13 Jbeta primers characterized the PCR. Sequencing was performed with immunoSEQ multiplex PCR; in TCRdb, only in-frame clones are kept and a portion is missing. The sample holds 100,000 to 150,000 clones; around four fifths are singletons and the top ten take approximately 7%. Study findings and constraints: The study recorded more than 150 TCR beta chains that were cytomegalovirus-associated. V- and J-gene trimming of TCR beta was linked (in a later analysis) to a missense DCLRE1C variant. In presence/absence analyses, roughly uniform sequencing depth across donors was assumed. The sole available immune exposure information was CMV serostatus.

Comments on this clone: The target antigen is unknown.

The receptor was derived from a male donor in good health and CMV-seronegative. V is TRBV28 and J is TRBJ1-4; D not resolved. Sample: PBMCs. CDR3 loop: CASSLRGEKLFF. The CDR3 DNA is TGTGCCAGCAGTTTAAGAGGTGAAAAACTGTTTTTT. The full variable domain, rest sourced from reference TRBV28 and TRBJ1-4, is DVKVTQSSRYLVKRTGEKVFLECVQDMDHENMFWYRQDPGLGLRLIYFSYDVKMKEKGDIPEGYSVSREKKERFSLILESASTNQTSMYLCASSLRGEKLFFGSGTQLSVL.